The 13 T cell receptor beta chains in this list originate from one sample, sequenced in a study of blood T cell repertoires in COVID-19. Profiled with immunoSEQ multiplex PCR; TCRdb holds only in-frame clones, not every one. The table includes over 90,000 clones, around 85% detected once. Sequenced: peripheral blood. The origin of the receptors is a man older than 75 with active or convalescent COVID-19.

The genes are TRBV5-1 and TRBJ2-1; maybe TRBD2 (6 bases). The CDR3 spans 13 residues. With 2 bases removed from V and 9 bases from J, the gap between germline ends came to 12 bases. The V gene's germline CDR1 is SGHRS and CDR2 YFSETQ. CDR3 bases: TGCGCCAGCAGCTTCTCGGGGGTAGGTGAGCAGTTCTTC. This sequence encodes CASSFSGVGEQFF.

A remark on this clone: This same CDR3 is encoded by further DNA sequences in the sample. The rearrangement uses TRBV9 and TRBJ2-1; the match to TRBD2 covers 9 bases. In germline, CDR1 is SGDLS, CDR2 YYNGEE. The V segment lost 2 bases and the J segment 7 bases; nucleotides outside the gene matches: 10. This CDR3 spans 16 amino acids. The CDR3 region has the DNA TGTGCCAGCAGCGTCCTCGCGGGGGGGCCTGGAAATGAGCAGTTCTTC. Translating gives CASSVLAGGPGNEQFF.

This clone appeared a few times. The chain is built from TRBV7-2 and TRBJ1-1; perhaps TRBD1 as D (5 bases). Deletions cut 0 bases from V and 4 bases from J, with 12 bases between. This CDR3 is built from 15 residues. Germline V gives CDR1 SGHTA, CDR2 FQGNSA. The CDR3 DNA is TGTGCCAGCAGCTTAGCGGCGGGGCTGGGCACTGAAGCTTTCTTT. This sequence encodes CASSLAAGLGTEAFF.

This clone was observed once. The V and J genes are TRBV27 and TRBJ1-6; 8 positions agree with TRBD1. Unmatched junction bases numbered 0, after V lost 1 base and J lost 7 bases. CDR1 is MNHEY, CDR2 SMNVEV, per germline (reference sequence). This CDR3 has 14 residues. CDR3 sequence reads: CASSLYRGNSPLHF. Here the CDR3 DNA reads TGTGCCAGCAGTTTATACAGGGGGAATTCACCCCTCCACTTT.

The rearrangement joins TRBV4-1 to TRBJ1-2; D gene ambiguous. Trimming stripped 0 bases from V and 2 bases from J, with 10 bases between. The CDR3 totals 15 residues. Germline V gives CDR1 MGHRA, CDR2 YSYEKL. CDR3 in amino acids: CASSQEMNKNYGYTF. In DNA, the CDR3 is TGCGCCAGCAGCCAAGAAATGAACAAAAACTATGGCTACACCTTC.

The chain is built from TRBV7-3 and TRBJ2-6; 9 bases fit TRBD1. This CDR3 contains 16 residues. Germline V CDR1 and CDR2: SGHTA, FQGTGA. V was clipped by 5 bases and J by 0 bases; unmatched bases: 2. The CDR3 sequence: CASSTTGGSGANVLTF. CDR3 bases: TGTGCCAGCAGCACGACAGGGGGCTCTGGGGCCAACGTCCTGACTTTC.

This chain uses TRBV7-9 with TRBJ2-1, with 8 bases that match TRBD2. Germline V gene sequence: CDR1 SEHNR, CDR2 FQNEAQ (reference sequence). CDR3 length: 16 amino acids. The ends lost 3 bases at V and 5 bases at J; junction bases unmatched: 9. In nucleotides, the CDR3 is TGTGCCAGCAGCTTCTACGGGGGGGCCGCAGACAATGAGCAGTTCTTC. Translation: CASSFYGGAADNEQFF. Full variable domain (remainder filled in from reference TRBV7-9 and TRBJ2-1): DTGVSQNPRHKITKRGQNVTFRCDPISEHNRLYWYRQTLGQGPEFLTYFQNEAQLEKSRLLSDRFSAERPKGSFSTLEIQRTEQGDSAMYLCASSFYGGAADNEQFFGPGTRLTVL.

The CDR3 is CASSHAGGGQGYTF. CDR3 sequence (DNA): TGTGCCAGCAGCCATGCCGGGGGGGGTCAGGGCTACACCTTC. This rearrangement joins TRBV28 to TRBJ1-2, with D possibly matching TRBD1 (5 bases). This CDR3 spans 14 amino acids. V was cut by 6 bases and J by 8 bases, with 19 bases left in between. Per germline, CDR1 MDHEN and CDR2 SYDVKM.

This clone was counted a few times. The chain carries TRBV12-3 or TRBV12-4 and TRBJ1-2, with 8 bases that match TRBD1. The junction had 3 bases not matched to a gene; V was cut back by 8 bases and J by 4 bases. The CDR3 contains 12 residues. CDR3 loop: CASQGAGYGYTF. The CDR3 DNA sequence: TGTGCCAGCCAGGGGGCGGGCTATGGCTACACCTTC.

The gene calls are TRBV4-1 and TRBJ2-7; D is ambiguous. The CDR3 has 13 residues. V was trimmed by 4 bases and J by 2 bases, leaving 9 bases between them. Per germline, CDR1 MGHRA and CDR2 YSYEKL. This CDR3 reads CASSLSITYEQYF. CDR3 in DNA: TGCGCCAGCAGCCTCAGTATTACCTACGAGCAGTACTTC.

The chain links TRBV6-5 to TRBJ1-1; D is possibly TRBD1 (5 bases). Germline V gene data show CDR1 as MNHEY and CDR2 as SVGAGI. The CDR3 consists of 15 residues. V lost 6 bases, J lost 0 bases, and 14 bases lay in between. The CDR3 nucleotides are TGTGCCAGCAGAACGGGGGGATTCTTGAACACTGAAGCTTTCTTT. Translating it yields CASRTGGFLNTEAFF.

This chain connects TRBV5-1 to TRBJ2-7, with a possible D match to TRBD2 (5 bases). The length of the CDR3 is 14 residues. Per germline, CDR1 SGHRS and CDR2 YFSETQ. V gave up 4 bases and J gave up 0 bases, with 11 bases separating them. The CDR3 protein is CASSARTDSYEQYF. In DNA form, the CDR3 reads TGCGCCAGCAGCGCGAGGACTGACTCCTACGAGCAGTACTTC. The whole variable domain, remainder taken from reference TRBV5-1 and TRBJ2-7, is KAGVTQTPRYLIKTRGQQVTLSCSPISGHRSVSWYQQTPGQGLQFLFEYFSETQRNKGNFPGRFSGRQFSNSRSEMNVSTLELGDSALYLCASSARTDSYEQYFGPGTRLTVT.

This clone was detected only a few times. The CDR3: CASSLGLAGGLGGELFF. The CDR3 coding sequence is TGTGCCAGCAGCTTGGGACTAGCGGGGGGACTCGGAGGGGAGCTGTTTTTT. V gene TRBV7-6 combines with J gene TRBJ2-2, with 15 nucleotides matching TRBD2. The V and J ends lost 3 bases and 8 bases, in that order; junction bases with no gene match: 7. Germline CDR1 reads SGHVS; CDR2 reads FNYEAQ. This CDR3 is 17 amino acids long.